The T cell receptor (beta chain) described here comes from a study of identical twins. The CDR3 sequence is 15 residues long. Germline values: CDR1 LGHNA, CDR2 YSLEER. The V end lost 0 bases, the J end lost 4 bases, and 10 bases lay between the germline ends. TCRdb re-called the 5' RACE reads with MiXCR, one entry per CDR3 protein. This sample has hundreds of thousands of distinct CDR3 sequences, with around 10% found just once. Material for sequencing was memory (CD45RO+) T cells sorted from blood. This chain connects TRBV4-3 to TRBJ2-1; D not certain. This TCR came from a woman between 18 and 29 years old in good health. The CDR3 DNA follows: TGCGCCAGCAGCCAAGACATCGGCAGATACAATGAGCAGTTCTTC. Translating gives CASSQDIGRYNEQFF.